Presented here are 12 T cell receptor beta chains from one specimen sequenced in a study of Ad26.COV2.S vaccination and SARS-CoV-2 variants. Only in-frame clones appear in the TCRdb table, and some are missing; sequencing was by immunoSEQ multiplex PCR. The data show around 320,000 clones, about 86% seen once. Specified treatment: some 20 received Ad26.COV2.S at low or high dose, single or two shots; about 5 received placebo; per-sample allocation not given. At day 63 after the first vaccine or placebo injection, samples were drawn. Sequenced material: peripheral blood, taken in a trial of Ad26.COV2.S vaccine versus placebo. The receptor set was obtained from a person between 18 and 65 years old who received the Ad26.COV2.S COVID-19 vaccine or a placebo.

This chain's CDR3 is CAIRRSTGDYGYTF. The CDR3 DNA follows: TGTGCCATCAGGAGATCGACAGGGGACTATGGCTACACCTTC. The V and J genes are TRBV10-3 and TRBJ1-2, with 8 bases matching TRBD1. V trimming: 6 bases; J trimming: 3 bases; junction bases outside the gene matches: 6. Germline values: CDR1 ENHRY, CDR2 SYGVKD. This CDR3 has 14 residues.

The CDR3 sequence is CASSPRTGRGTEAFF. The CDR3 region has the DNA TGTGCCAGTAGTCCCCGGACAGGGAGAGGAACTGAAGCTTTCTTT. This chain links TRBV19 with TRBJ1-1; 8 bases are shared with TRBD1. CDR3 length: 15 amino acids. V shed 5 bases and J 5 bases; nucleotides not matched to a gene: 10. Germline V CDR1 and CDR2: LNHDA, SQIVND (reference sequence).

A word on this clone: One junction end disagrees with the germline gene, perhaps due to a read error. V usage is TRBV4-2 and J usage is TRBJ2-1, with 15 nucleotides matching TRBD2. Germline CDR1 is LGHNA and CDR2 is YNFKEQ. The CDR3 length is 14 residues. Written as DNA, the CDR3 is TGTGCCAGCAGCCAGATGGGGACTAGCGGGGGGCCGATCTTC. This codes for CASSQMGTSGGPIF.

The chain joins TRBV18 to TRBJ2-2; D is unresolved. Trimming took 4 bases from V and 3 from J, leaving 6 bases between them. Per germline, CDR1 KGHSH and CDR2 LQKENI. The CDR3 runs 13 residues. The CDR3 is CASSQQYTGELFF. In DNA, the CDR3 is TGTGCCAGCTCACAACAGTACACCGGGGAGCTGTTTTTT. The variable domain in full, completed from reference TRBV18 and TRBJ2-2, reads NAGVMQNPRHLVRRRGQEARLRCSPMKGHSHVYWYRQLPEEGLKFMVYLQKENIIDESGMPKERFSAEFPKEGPSILRIQQVVRGDSAAYFCASSQQYTGELFFGEGSRLTVL.

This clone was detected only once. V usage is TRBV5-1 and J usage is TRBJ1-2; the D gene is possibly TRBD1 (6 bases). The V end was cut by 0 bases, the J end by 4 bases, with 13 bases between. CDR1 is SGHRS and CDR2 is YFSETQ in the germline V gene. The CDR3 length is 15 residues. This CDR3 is CASSLAWQGSYGYTF. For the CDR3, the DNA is TGCGCCAGCAGCTTGGCTTGGCAGGGGAGCTATGGCTACACCTTC.

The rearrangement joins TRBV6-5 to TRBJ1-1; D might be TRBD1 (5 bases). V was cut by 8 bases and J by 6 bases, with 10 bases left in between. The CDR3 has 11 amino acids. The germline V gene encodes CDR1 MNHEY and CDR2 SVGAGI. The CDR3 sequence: CASYWGAEAFF. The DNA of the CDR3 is TGTGCCAGCTATTGGGGCGCTGAAGCTTTCTTT.

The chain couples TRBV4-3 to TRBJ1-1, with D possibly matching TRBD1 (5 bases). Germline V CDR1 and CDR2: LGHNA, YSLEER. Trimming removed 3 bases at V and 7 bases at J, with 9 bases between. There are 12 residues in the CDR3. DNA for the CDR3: TGCGCCAGCAGCCACAGGGTCGGTGAAGCTTTCTTT. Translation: CASSHRVGEAFF.

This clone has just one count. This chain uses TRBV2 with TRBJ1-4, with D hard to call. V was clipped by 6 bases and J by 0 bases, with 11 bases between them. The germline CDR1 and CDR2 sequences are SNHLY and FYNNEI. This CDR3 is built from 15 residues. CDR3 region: CASSASGATNEKLFF. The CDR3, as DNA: TGTGCCAGCAGCGCCTCAGGAGCAACTAATGAAAAACTGTTTTTT.

The CDR3 sequence is CASSLERAPSGGYTF. In DNA form, the CDR3 reads TGTGCCAGCAGCTTAGAGAGGGCCCCGAGTGGTGGCTACACCTTC. The V call is TRBV7-2, the J call TRBJ1-2; D not resolved. CDR1 is SGHTA, CDR2 FQGNSA, per germline. V was cut by 1 base and J by 7 bases, with 16 bases left in between. This CDR3 region has 15 residues.

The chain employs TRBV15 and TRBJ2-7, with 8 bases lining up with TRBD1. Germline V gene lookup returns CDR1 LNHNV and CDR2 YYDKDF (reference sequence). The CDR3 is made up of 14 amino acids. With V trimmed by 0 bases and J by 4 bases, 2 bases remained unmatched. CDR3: CATSREGQGYEQYF. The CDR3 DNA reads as TGTGCCACCAGCAGAGAAGGACAGGGATACGAGCAGTACTTC.

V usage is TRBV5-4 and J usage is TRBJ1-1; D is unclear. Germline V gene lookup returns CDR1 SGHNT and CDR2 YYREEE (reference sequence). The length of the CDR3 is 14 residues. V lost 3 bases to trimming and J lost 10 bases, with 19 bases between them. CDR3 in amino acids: CASSSRRTTPVAFF. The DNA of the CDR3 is TGTGCCAGCAGCTCTCGAAGAACAACGCCGGTAGCTTTCTTT.

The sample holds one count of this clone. CDR3 DNA sequence: TGCGCCAGCAGCCAAGTCGTAGTTGAGGCTGGAAACACCATATATTTT. Its protein is CASSQVVVEAGNTIYF. The chain combines TRBV4-3 with TRBJ1-3; D is unclear. With 1 base removed from V and 2 bases from J, the gap between germline ends came to 12 bases. From germline, CDR1 is LGHNA and CDR2 YSLEER. The CDR3 is 16 residues long.